This TCR beta chain was retrieved from a study of T cell responses to AZD1222 COVID-19 vaccine. Study-wide results and caveats: Seropositive status at baseline applied to only six AZD1222 recipients.

Of note for this clone: Its antigen is as yet unknown.

The germline V gene has CDR1 MNHEY and CDR2 SMNVEV (reference sequence). The CDR3 covers 15 residues. Trimming at V came to 0 bases and at J to 0 bases, leaving 0 bases not matched to a gene. TCRdb's copy holds only in-frame clones and misses some; the assay was immunoSEQ multiplex PCR. The sample has 100,000 or so clones; roughly 91% are singletons. This receptor was obtained from an adult in good health. The sequencing used peripheral blood, collected on day 0 of AZD1222 vaccination. V gene TRBV27 combines with J gene TRBJ2-7, with TRBD2 matching over 9 bases. The CDR3, as DNA: TGTGCCAGCAGTTTATCGGGACTAGCCTCCTACGAGCAGTACTTC. As protein: CASSLSGLASYEQYF.